The 2 T cell receptor beta chains in this list originate from one sample, sequenced in a study of CD4 T cells in relation to SARS-CoV-2 and coronaviruses. No antigen has been assigned to these receptors. Clones were sequenced by immunoSEQ multiplex PCR, and TCRdb holds only the in-frame ones, with some missing. Of around 45,000 clones in the sample, roughly four fifths were seen once. The sequencing input was naive CD4+ T cells from PBMCs, cultured in vitro. Noted subset: naive CD4+ T cells isolated by negative enrichment. The receptors stem from an adult with COVID-19.

The chain recombines TRBV24-1 with TRBJ2-3; D is unresolved. CDR3 length equals 13 residues. The ends were cut back, 4 bases at V and 5 bases at J, with 9 bases in the middle. Germline CDR1 is KGHDR and CDR2 is SFDVKD. As DNA, the CDR3 is TGTGCCACCAGTGAACCCGGTTTAGATACGCAGTATTTT. This sequence encodes CATSEPGLDTQYF.

This chain links TRBV7-8 with TRBJ2-1; D perhaps matches TRBD1 (5 bases). The CDR3 sequence is 15 residues long. The ends were cut back, 5 bases at V and 0 bases at J, with 11 bases in the middle. Germline V CDR1 and CDR2: SGHVS, FQNEAQ. CDR3 DNA: TGTGCCAGCAGCCGGAACAGGCCCTCCTACAATGAGCAGTTCTTC. The encoded protein is CASSRNRPSYNEQFF.